This T cell receptor beta chain was documented in a study of blood T cell repertoires in COVID-19. Germline V CDR1 and CDR2: SNHLY, FYNNEI. The CDR3 contains 15 residues. The germline V and J ends were trimmed by 6 bases and 0 bases, with 14 bases remaining between them. Only in-frame clones appear in the TCRdb table, and some are missing; sequencing was by immunoSEQ multiplex PCR. The table lists about 160,000 clones, 70% to 80% of them singletons. Input material: peripheral blood. The chain recombines TRBV2 with TRBJ1-2; perhaps TRBD1 as D (6 bases). This sequence originates from a man aged 60 to 69 with acute or convalescent COVID-19. In nucleotides, the CDR3 is TGTGCCAGCAGAACCGGGACACAGACTAACTATGGCTACACCTTC. Its translation is CASRTGTQTNYGYTF.